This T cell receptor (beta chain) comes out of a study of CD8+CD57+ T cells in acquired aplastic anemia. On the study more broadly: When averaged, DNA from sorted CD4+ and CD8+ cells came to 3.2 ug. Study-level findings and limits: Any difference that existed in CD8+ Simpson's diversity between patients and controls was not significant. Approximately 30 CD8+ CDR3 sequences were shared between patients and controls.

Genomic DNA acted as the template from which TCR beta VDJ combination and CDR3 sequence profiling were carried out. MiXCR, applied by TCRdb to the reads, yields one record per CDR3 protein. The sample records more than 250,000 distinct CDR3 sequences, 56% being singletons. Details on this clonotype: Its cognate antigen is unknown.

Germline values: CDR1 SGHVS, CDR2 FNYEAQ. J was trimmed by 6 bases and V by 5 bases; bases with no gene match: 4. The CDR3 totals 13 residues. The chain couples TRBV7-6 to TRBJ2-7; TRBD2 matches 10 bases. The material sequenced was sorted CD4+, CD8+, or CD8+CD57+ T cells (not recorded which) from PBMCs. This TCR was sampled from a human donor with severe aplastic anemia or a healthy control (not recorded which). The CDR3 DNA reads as TGTGCCAGCAGCCCTAGCGGGAGTTCCGAGCAGTACTTC. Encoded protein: CASSPSGSSEQYF.